The 23 T cell receptor beta chains below were found in one sample sequenced in a study of blood T cell repertoires in COVID-19. Profiling relied on immunoSEQ multiplex PCR, and the TCRdb table lists in-frame clones only, not all of them. The table shows under 250,000 clones, with 80% to 90% occurring only once. Input material: PBMCs or T cells enriched from blood (not recorded which). The receptors shown here come from a woman aged 40 to 50 who had been exposed to COVID-19.

The rearrangement uses TRBV2 and TRBJ1-2; weak D call: TRBD1 (6 bases). V lost 7 bases and J lost 4, with 13 bases in between. The CDR3 is 13 residues long. Germline CDR1 reads SNHLY; CDR2 reads FYNNEI. The chain's CDR3 is CASNGLDSYGYTF. The CDR3 nucleotides are TGTGCCAGCAATGGATTGGACAGCTATGGCTACACCTTC.

The CDR3 reads CATGRLGGNTIYF. The CDR3 DNA sequence: TGTGCCACCGGGAGGTTGGGAGGAAACACCATATATTTT. The chain combines TRBV6-5 with TRBJ1-3; D is uncertain. Germline CDR1 MNHEY, CDR2 SVGAGI. This CDR3 has 13 residues. The V gene lost 10 bases and the J gene lost 4 bases, with 14 bases spanning the gap.

V usage is TRBV28 and J usage is TRBJ2-7, with D perhaps matching TRBD1 (6 bases). The V gene lost 4 bases and the J gene lost 3 bases, with 10 bases spanning the gap. In germline, CDR1 is MDHEN, CDR2 SYDVKM. The CDR3 extends over 13 amino acids. The CDR3 region is CASSWTANYEQYF. In DNA form, the CDR3 reads TGTGCCAGCAGTTGGACAGCCAACTACGAGCAGTACTTC.

The chain recombines TRBV5-4 with TRBJ2-7; D perhaps matches TRBD2 (5 bases). The CDR3 sequence is 13 residues long. Germline V gives CDR1 SGHNT, CDR2 YYREEE (reference sequence). V was shortened by 5 bases and J by 1 base, with 10 bases between the two germline ends. For the CDR3, the DNA is TGTGCCAGCAGTCCCGGACTTTCCTACGAGCAGTACTTC. It is translated as CASSPGLSYEQYF. Filled out from reference TRBV5-4 and TRBJ2-7, the complete variable domain reads ETGVTQSPTHLIKTRGQQVTLRCSSQSGHNTVSWYQQALGQGPQFIFQYYREEENGRGNFPPRFSGLQFPNYSSELNVNALELDDSALYLCASSPGLSYEQYFGPGTRLTVT.

The table lists this clone with a few counts. This sequence joins TRBV24-1 and TRBJ2-6; 9 bases line up with TRBD1. J gave up 0 bases and V 9 bases, and 8 bases lay outside the gene matches. Germline CDR1 and CDR2: KGHDR and SFDVKD. CDR3 size: 17 residues. The CDR3 bases are TGTGCCACCGGGTCGGACAGGGGACACTCTGGGGCCAACGTCCTGACTTTC. Translating gives CATGSDRGHSGANVLTF.

The chain employs TRBV7-3 and TRBJ1-1; 8 bases are shared with TRBD1. The CDR3 runs to 15 residues. The ends lost 6 bases at V and 0 bases at J; junction bases unmatched: 6. CDR1 is SGHTA, CDR2 FQGTGA, per germline. CDR3 loop: CASRPGQGLNTEAFF. CDR3 nucleotide sequence: TGTGCCAGCAGGCCCGGACAGGGCCTGAACACTGAAGCTTTCTTT.

The chain combines TRBV10-3 with TRBJ2-5; D is ambiguous. Trimming left V 7 bases short and J 2 bases short, with 11 bases between. Germline CDR1 is ENHRY and CDR2 is SYGVKD. The CDR3 consists of 13 residues. This CDR3 is CAIKPKEQETQYF. The CDR3 nucleotides are TGTGCCATCAAGCCTAAAGAGCAAGAGACCCAGTACTTC.

The chain has TRBV2 and TRBJ2-1, with 8 bases fitting TRBD2. V was pared by 5 bases and J by 2 bases, with 5 bases of the junction left unmatched. Looked up from germline, CDR1 is SNHLY and CDR2 is FYNNEI. The CDR3 length is 15 residues. The CDR3 DNA is TGTGCCAGCAGTTCTTGGCGGGGGGCCTACAATGAGCAGTTCTTC. Its protein product is CASSSWRGAYNEQFF. The variable domain in full, with the rest retrieved from reference TRBV2 and TRBJ2-1, is EPEVTQTPSHQVTQMGQEVILRCVPISNHLYFYWYRQILGQKVEFLVSFYNNEISEKSEIFDDQFSVERPDGSNFTLKIRSTKLEDSAMYFCASSSWRGAYNEQFFGPGTRLTVL.

This chain joins TRBV11-2 and TRBJ2-7, with D maybe TRBD2 (5 bases). Trimming stripped 5 bases from V and 5 bases from J, with 16 bases between. CDR3 length equals 14 residues. Looked up from germline, CDR1 is SGHAT and CDR2 is FQNNGV. CDR3 loop: CASSPLTGSHEQYF. The DNA for the CDR3 is TGTGCCAGCAGCCCGCTCACGGGGTCCCACGAGCAGTACTTC.

This chain uses TRBV11-3 with TRBJ2-5, with 11 nucleotides matching TRBD1. With 5 bases clipped from V and 2 bases from J, the junction kept 7 bases outside the gene matches. The CDR3 runs to 16 residues. Germline CDR1 SGHNT, CDR2 YENEEA. The CDR3 bases are TGTGCCAGCAGCCCCGGGACAGGGGGTGGTCAAGAGACCCAGTACTTC. It is translated as CASSPGTGGGQETQYF.

The J gene is TRBJ2-1, the V gene TRBV7-9; TRBD2 agrees at 7 bases. The CDR3 covers 14 residues. V lost 4 bases to trimming and J lost 3 bases; unmatched junction nucleotides: 3. CDR1 and CDR2 from the germline V gene are SEHNR and FQNEAQ (reference sequence). The CDR3 DNA is TGTGCCAGCAGCTACGCGGGGGTCTACAATGAGCAGTTCTTC. It codes for CASSYAGVYNEQFF.

This rearrangement joins TRBV3-1 (or the pseudogene TRBV3-2) to TRBJ1-2, with a possible D match to TRBD1 (6 bases). V was cut by 7 bases and J by 2 bases, with 20 bases left in between. Germline V gene lookup returns CDR1 LGHDT and CDR2 YNNKEL (reference sequence). The CDR3 consists of 16 residues. The CDR3 DNA is TGTGCCAGCACCCTCCAGAGGCAGGGGAGAAACTATGGCTACACCTTC. Its translation: CASTLQRQGRNYGYTF.

The chain uses TRBV18 and TRBJ1-6; TRBD1 agrees at 8 bases. V trimming: 2 bases; J trimming: 10 bases; junction bases outside the gene matches: 7. Germline V lookup: CDR1 KGHSH, CDR2 LQKENI. The CDR3 is made up of 15 amino acids. In nucleotides, the CDR3 is TGTGCCAGCTCACCATCGGCAGGGGGCCGATCACCCCTCCACTTT. This translates into CASSPSAGGRSPLHF.

The chain joins TRBV4-2 to TRBJ2-5, with 7 bases that match TRBD2. Germline CDR1 and CDR2: LGHNA and YNFKEQ. Unmatched junction bases numbered 7, after V lost 0 bases and J lost 3 bases. This CDR3 region has 16 residues. Here the CDR3 reads CASSQDGRVGEETQYF. The CDR3 DNA follows: TGTGCCAGCAGCCAAGATGGGAGGGTAGGGGAAGAGACCCAGTACTTC.

The chain links TRBV15 to TRBJ1-2; 7 bases line up with TRBD1. This CDR3 contains 14 residues. Germline V gives CDR1 LNHNV, CDR2 YYDKDF (reference sequence). The junction had 3 bases not matched to a gene; V was cut back by 0 bases and J by 5 bases. The CDR3 loop is CATSRDTGQYGYTF. Here the CDR3 DNA reads TGTGCCACCAGCAGAGATACGGGACAGTATGGCTACACCTTC.

This clone was recorded a few times. The chain uses TRBV12-3 or TRBV12-4 and TRBJ2-4; unclear D gene. Trimming left V 4 bases short and J 10 bases short, with 8 bases between. This CDR3 is built from 11 residues. The CDR3 DNA sequence: TGTGCCAGCAGTTACACTACGATTCAGTACTTC. It is translated as CASSYTTIQYF.

The chain is built from TRBV19 and TRBJ1-1; D perhaps matches TRBD1 (6 bases). With 5 bases removed from V and 1 base from J, the gap between germline ends came to 14 bases. Germline-derived CDR1 and CDR2 are LNHDA and SQIVND (reference sequence). This CDR3 is 15 amino acids long. DNA for the CDR3: TGTGCCAGTAGTGAAACCGGGACAACGAACACTGAAGCTTTCTTT. Residues: CASSETGTTNTEAFF.

The chain links TRBV4-3 to TRBJ1-3; 10 positions match TRBD1. J was trimmed by 5 bases and V by 3 bases; bases with no gene match: 4. This CDR3 has 15 residues. The germline V gene encodes CDR1 LGHNA and CDR2 YSLEER. DNA for the CDR3: TGCGCCAGCAGCCAGTCGGGACAGGGGAGAAACACCATATATTTT. Its protein is CASSQSGQGRNTIYF.

This clone was counted a few times. V is TRBV3-1 (or the pseudogene TRBV3-2) and J is TRBJ2-5; 12 bases align to TRBD2. Germline CDR1 and CDR2: LGHDT and YNNKEL (reference sequence). The trim removed 4 bases at V and 5 bases at J, leaving 8 bases unmatched. CDR3 size: 16 residues. CDR3 sequence (DNA): TGTGCCAGCAGCCGGAATCTAGCGGGAGGGCCGGAGACCCAGTACTTC. It codes for CASSRNLAGGPETQYF.

This clone was seen only once. V and J are TRBV28 and TRBJ2-2; 8 bases fit TRBD1. The CDR3 is 15 residues long. J was trimmed by 7 bases and V by 5 bases; bases with no gene match: 9. CDR1 and CDR2 (germline): MDHEN, SYDVKM. CDR3 in DNA: TGTGCCAGCAGTCCACCGGACAGGGACGACGGGGAGCTGTTTTTT. Amino acids: CASSPPDRDDGELFF.

The table lists this clone with a count of one. The gene calls are TRBV7-2 and TRBJ2-1; 8 nucleotides match TRBD2. Germline-derived CDR1 and CDR2 are SGHTA and FQGNSA. This CDR3 has 13 residues. With V trimmed by 4 bases and J by 10 bases, 6 bases remained unmatched. The CDR3 nucleotides read TGTGCCAGCAGCTGGGGACTAGTGTACGAGCAGTTCTTC. Translation gives CASSWGLVYEQFF.

The chain is built from TRBV19 and TRBJ2-6, with D possibly TRBD1 on 5 matching bases. Germline V lookup: CDR1 LNHDA, CDR2 SQIVND (reference sequence). This CDR3 is 15 amino acids long. Trimming left V 3 bases short and J 1 base short, with 7 bases between. DNA of the CDR3: TGTGCCAGTAGTATGGCAGGGTCTGGGGCCAACGTCCTGACTTTC. Its protein product is CASSMAGSGANVLTF.

J is TRBJ2-7 and V is TRBV21-1; the table's TRBD2 call for D was not verified on the DNA. TRBV21-1 is annotated as a pseudogene. This CDR3 comprises 14 residues. The chain's CDR3 is CASSSRLAEYEQYF. CDR3 in DNA: TGTGCCAGCAGCTCCCGCCTAGCGGAATACGAGCAGTACTTC.